A single sample is the source of the 29 T cell receptor beta chains below, sequenced in a study of spatial heterogeneity in lung cancer. The time point denotes: sample taken at primary tumor resection. Researchers sequenced whole RNA taken from tumor, nontumor lung or frozen PBMC without sorting. TCRdb reprocessed the 5' RACE reads via MiXCR and lists one record per CDR3 protein. The sample consists of about 26,000 distinct CDR3 sequences, over 10% of them appearing once. Here the sequenced sample was PBMCs, taken at surgery. Receptor source: a female donor with early-stage non-small cell lung cancer.

The chain employs TRBV19 and TRBJ2-5; 7 nucleotides align to TRBD1. This CDR3 spans 14 amino acids. The trim removed 1 base at V and 2 bases at J, leaving 1 base unmatched. Per germline, CDR1 LNHDA and CDR2 SQIVND (reference sequence). The CDR3 spells CASSIGRGQETQYF. The CDR3 coding sequence is TGTGCCAGTAGTATAGGCAGGGGGCAAGAGACCCAGTACTTC.

This clonotype has at least ten counts. This chain connects TRBV12-3 or TRBV12-4 to TRBJ2-2, with 12 bases identical to TRBD2. This CDR3 comprises 15 residues. Germline trimming cut 6 bases from V and 7 bases from J; bases unmatched to any gene: 6. The CDR3 DNA reads TGTGCCAGCAGCCGACTAGCGGGAGTCATCGGGGAGCTGTTTTTT. Its translation is CASSRLAGVIGELFF.

This clonotype was seen repeatedly, ten times or more. V is TRBV11-3 and J is TRBJ2-2; tentative D call: TRBD2 (6 bases). V was shortened by 3 bases and J by 6 bases, with 11 bases between the two germline ends. The CDR3 spans 14 residues. The germline V gene encodes CDR1 SGHNT and CDR2 YENEEA. The CDR3: CASSLEGYPGELFF. CDR3 coding DNA: TGTGCCAGCAGCTTGGAGGGTTACCCCGGGGAGCTGTTTTTT.

This clonotype came up many times. The chain couples TRBV6-2 or TRBV6-3 to TRBJ2-5, with TRBD1 as a possible D gene (6 bases). Germline V gene data show CDR1 as MNHEY and CDR2 as SVGEGT. Trimming stripped 5 bases from V and 5 bases from J, with 12 bases between. This CDR3 is built from 13 residues. CDR3 protein: CASSRDTEETQYF. The CDR3 region has the DNA TGTGCCAGCAGTAGGGACACCGAGGAGACCCAGTACTTC.

This clonotype was seen many times. J is TRBJ1-2 and V is TRBV6-5, with D maybe TRBD1 (5 bases). V lost 6 bases and J lost 4, with 12 bases in between. CDR3 length: 13 amino acids. Germline lookup yields CDR1 MNHEY and CDR2 SVGAGI. CDR3 nucleotide sequence: TGTGCCAGCAGGAGGGACGGGACCTATGGCTACACCTTC. Protein: CASRRDGTYGYTF.

This clonotype appeared many times. For the CDR3, the DNA is TGCAGCGTTCCTCTAGCGGGAGGCACAGATACGCAGTATTTT. As protein: CSVPLAGGTDTQYF. The chain recombines TRBV29-1 with TRBJ2-3, with 10 bases lining up with TRBD2. After removal of 5 bases from V and 1 base from J, the junction contained 3 bases not matched to a gene. Germline CDR1 SQVTM, CDR2 ANQGSEA. The length of the CDR3 is 14 residues.

This clonotype came up many times. The chain uses TRBV2 and TRBJ2-1; D call uncertain. V was clipped by 0 bases and J by 5 bases, with 14 bases between them. The CDR3 extends over 16 amino acids. The germline V gene has CDR1 SNHLY and CDR2 FYNNEI. CDR3 nucleotide sequence: TGTGCCAGCAGTGAAGCGCAGGCACAGCTAGACAATGAGCAGTTCTTC. Translating gives CASSEAQAQLDNEQFF.

This clonotype occurred many times. The chain joins TRBV11-2 to TRBJ1-5; 7 bases are a match to TRBD1. The CDR3 totals 15 residues. V lost 0 bases and J lost 2; bases outside the gene matches: 1. Germline V gene data show CDR1 as SGHAT and CDR2 as FQNNGV. CDR3: CASSLEGGRNQPQHF. The CDR3 bases are TGTGCCAGCAGCTTAGAAGGGGGCCGCAATCAGCCCCAGCATTTT.

This clonotype was counted many times. CDR3: CASKGIELNTEAFF. CDR3 DNA sequence: TGTGCCAGCAAGGGCATAGAGCTGAACACTGAAGCTTTCTTT. This chain joins TRBV6-2 or TRBV6-3 and TRBJ1-1; D unresolved. V gave up 7 bases and J gave up 0 bases, with 12 bases separating them. The CDR3 is 14 residues long. Germline V gene lookup returns CDR1 MNHEY and CDR2 SVGEGT.

The chain links TRBV5-1 to TRBJ2-2; D is unclear. The germline V gene has CDR1 SGHRS and CDR2 YFSETQ. This CDR3 is 14 amino acids long. Trimming took 0 bases from V and 6 from J, leaving 9 bases between them. The CDR3 spells CASSLEGFSGELFF. The CDR3 DNA reads as TGCGCCAGCAGCTTGGAAGGGTTTTCCGGGGAGCTGTTTTTT.

This clonotype has at least ten counts. The chain recombines TRBV3-1 with TRBJ1-1; D might be TRBD1 (5 bases). V was trimmed by 6 bases and J by 8 bases, leaving 10 bases between them. The CDR3 covers 11 residues. The germline V gene has CDR1 LGHDT and CDR2 YNNKEL (reference sequence). The CDR3 loop reads CASSGAVEAFF. The CDR3, as DNA: TGTGCCAGCAGTGGGGCCGTAGAAGCTTTCTTT.

This clonotype was counted ten times or more. The chain has TRBV4-3 and TRBJ1-1; D may be TRBD1 (5 bases). Germline V gene data show CDR1 as LGHNA and CDR2 as YSLEER. V was shortened by 0 bases and J by 8 bases, with 13 bases between the two germline ends. The CDR3 sequence is 14 residues long. The CDR3 sequence: CASSQDGRGGEAFF. Here the CDR3 DNA reads TGCGCCAGCAGCCAAGATGGCCGGGGCGGGGAAGCTTTCTTT.

V usage is TRBV12-3 or TRBV12-4 and J usage is TRBJ1-4; D remains ambiguous. Trimming stripped 6 bases from V and 5 bases from J, with 16 bases between. This CDR3 has 15 amino acids. CDR3: CASSKRHKTNEKLFF. The CDR3 DNA sequence: TGTGCCAGCAGCAAGAGACACAAAACGAATGAAAAACTGTTTTTT.

This chain uses TRBV18 with TRBJ1-2, with TRBD1 identical over 8 bases. The CDR3 covers 14 residues. The germline V gene encodes CDR1 KGHSH and CDR2 LQKENI. Trimming took 0 bases from V and 5 from J; bases not matched to a gene: 2. The CDR3 DNA reads TGTGCCAGCTCACCACCCGGGACAGGATATGGCTACACCTTC. This sequence encodes CASSPPGTGYGYTF.

In its sample, this clonotype was seen a few times. V gene TRBV30 combines with J gene TRBJ2-1; TRBD2 is a possible D gene (6 bases). V shed 8 bases and J shed 0 bases, with 11 bases lying between them. Germline values: CDR1 GTSNPN, CDR2 SVGIG (reference sequence). There are 13 residues in the CDR3. The CDR3, as DNA: TGTGCCACGGAGGGGAGCTCCTACAATGAGCAGTTCTTC. Its protein is CATEGSSYNEQFF. The variable domain in full, completed from reference TRBV30 and TRBJ2-1, reads SQTIHQWPATLVQPVGSPLSLECTVEGTSNPNLYWYRQAAGRGLQLLFYSVGIGQISSEVPQNLSASRPQDRQFILSSKKLLLSDSGFYLCATEGSSYNEQFFGPGTRLTVL.

The sample holds many counts of this clonotype. This chain joins TRBV14 and TRBJ2-1; 7 bases line up with TRBD1. CDR1 is SGHDN, CDR2 FVKESK, per germline. The CDR3 has 14 residues. V lost 5 bases to trimming and J lost 10 bases; unmatched junction nucleotides: 11. CDR3 coding DNA: TGTGCCAGCAGCTTATGGGACAGTCAAAAAGAGCAGTTCTTC. As protein: CASSLWDSQKEQFF. The full variable domain, completed using reference TRBV14 and TRBJ2-1, is EAGVTQFPSHSVIEKGQTVTLRCDPISGHDNLYWYRRVMGKEIKFLLHFVKESKQDESGMPNNRFLAERTGGTYSTLKVQPAELEDSGVYFCASSLWDSQKEQFFGPGTRLTVL.

There are many counts of this clonotype. V gene TRBV27 combines with J gene TRBJ1-6, with a weak D call TRBD1 (6 bases). The CDR3 is 15 amino acids. The germline V gene has CDR1 MNHEY and CDR2 SMNVEV (reference sequence). V was cut by 2 bases and J by 7 bases, with 12 bases left in between. CDR3 amino acids: CASSLKWTVNSPLHF. CDR3 sequence (DNA): TGTGCCAGCAGTTTAAAATGGACAGTGAATTCACCCCTCCACTTT.

This clonotype was seen at least ten times. The rearrangement uses TRBV7-9 and TRBJ2-3; 11 bases map to TRBD1. The CDR3 runs 16 residues. The V gene's germline CDR1 is SEHNR and CDR2 FQNEAQ (reference sequence). The V segment lost 6 bases and the J segment 7 bases; nucleotides outside the gene matches: 12. CDR3 nucleotide sequence: TGTGCCAGCAGGAAAACGGGACAGGGGGATCGATATACGCAGTATTTT. This translates into CASRKTGQGDRYTQYF.

There are many counts of this clonotype. The V and J genes are TRBV4-3 and TRBJ1-4; 9 bases align to TRBD1. This CDR3 comprises 16 residues. After removal of 3 bases from V and 5 bases from J, the junction contained 7 bases not matched to a gene. Germline assignment: CDR1 LGHNA and CDR2 YSLEER. CDR3 DNA sequence: TGCGCCAGCAGCCAGGGCGACAGGGGGACGAATGAAAAACTGTTTTTT. This gives the protein CASSQGDRGTNEKLFF.

This clonotype was seen ten or more times. Here the CDR3 DNA reads TGCAGTGTCCCCCCCGCGGGGTCCACTGAAGCTTTCTTT. It specifies CSVPPAGSTEAFF. The chain employs TRBV20-1 and TRBJ1-1; D remains unclear. This CDR3 contains 13 residues. CDR1 is DFQATT, CDR2 SNEGSKA, per germline (reference sequence). V lost 7 bases and J lost 4, with 16 bases in between.

There are many counts of this clonotype. The J gene is TRBJ1-4, the V gene TRBV4-2; 9 bases line up with TRBD1. V was clipped by 0 bases and J by 8 bases; unmatched bases: 4. Germline lookup yields CDR1 LGHNA and CDR2 YNFKEQ. CDR3 length: 15 residues. Here the CDR3 reads CASSQEDRGEEKLFF. CDR3 DNA: TGTGCCAGCAGCCAAGAGGACAGGGGTGAGGAAAAACTGTTTTTT.

This clonotype was seen many times. The V call is TRBV4-2, the J call TRBJ2-1; D might be TRBD1 or TRBD2, each matching 5 bases. Germline values: CDR1 LGHNA, CDR2 YNFKEQ. There are 15 residues in the CDR3. Trimming left V 0 bases short and J 8 bases short, with 14 bases between. The CDR3 loop reads CASSQDEGLADEQFF. The CDR3 region has the DNA TGTGCCAGCAGCCAAGACGAGGGGCTAGCCGATGAGCAGTTCTTC.

The chain joins TRBV29-1 to TRBJ1-1, with D tentatively TRBD1 (5 bases). CDR3 size: 12 residues. The V and J ends lost 4 bases and 2 bases respectively, with 8 bases between them. CDR1 is SQVTM and CDR2 is ANQGSEA in the germline V gene. CDR3 residues: CSVGGSNTEAFF. DNA of the CDR3: TGCAGCGTTGGGGGGAGTAACACTGAAGCTTTCTTT.

This clonotype is a singleton in its sample. V and J are TRBV7-2 and TRBJ2-5; 8 positions match TRBD2. The germline gives CDR1 SGHTA, CDR2 FQGNSA. Trimming removed 5 bases from V and 2 bases from J; junction bases left unmatched: 4. The length of the CDR3 is 14 residues. The CDR3 DNA reads TGTGCCAGCAGCCCCCAGCGGGGGCAAGAGACCCAGTACTTC. It codes for CASSPQRGQETQYF.

This clonotype came up a few times. V gene TRBV19 combines with J gene TRBJ2-1; TRBD2 matches 15 bases. V lost 4 bases, J lost 6 bases, and 7 bases stayed unmatched. Per the germline V gene, CDR1 is LNHDA and CDR2 is SQIVND (reference sequence). The CDR3 extends over 17 amino acids. The CDR3 here is CASSTRTSGRAFNEQFF. The CDR3 coding sequence is TGTGCCAGTAGTACCCGGACTAGCGGGAGGGCCTTCAATGAGCAGTTCTTC.

This clonotype was detected a few times. A read error may be the cause here, since a much bigger clone is one base away. The chain combines TRBV7-9 with TRBJ2-5, with unresolved D. The CDR3 covers 11 residues. Germline V gives CDR1 SEHNR, CDR2 FQNEAQ (reference sequence). The CDR3 loop reads CASSTIEAQYF. The CDR3 nucleotides are TGTGCCAGCAGCACCATAGAGGCCCAGTACTTC.

This clonotype showed up many times. The rearrangement joins TRBV20-1 to TRBJ2-7; possible D gene TRBD2, 5 bases. This CDR3 is 14 amino acids long. V was trimmed by 3 bases and J by 0 bases, leaving 12 bases between them. Per the germline V gene, CDR1 is DFQATT and CDR2 is SNEGSKA (reference sequence). The CDR3 DNA reads as TGCAGTGCTAGCGAGGGAGCGATCTCCTACGAGCAGTACGTC. Protein product: CSASEGAISYEQYV.

This clonotype was observed a handful of times. The genes are TRBV28 and TRBJ2-5, with D perhaps TRBD1 or TRBD2 (5 bases each). This CDR3 is built from 18 residues. V was pared by 3 bases and J by 5 bases, with 25 bases between. Germline assignment: CDR1 MDHEN and CDR2 SYDVKM. In DNA, the CDR3 is TGTGCCAGCAGTTTGACCCCTGTTCTTAGAGGAGAGGGGGAGACCCAGTACTTC. This translates into CASSLTPVLRGEGETQYF. The full variable domain, its missing parts supplied by reference TRBV28 and TRBJ2-5, is DVKVTQSSRYLVKRTGEKVFLECVQDMDHENMFWYRQDPGLGLRLIYFSYDVKMKEKGDIPEGYSVSREKKERFSLILESASTNQTSMYLCASSLTPVLRGEGETQYFGPGTRLLVL.

This clonotype was picked up many times. This chain joins TRBV6-2 or TRBV6-3 and TRBJ2-2; D is perhaps TRBD1 (9 bases). The CDR3 is made up of 15 amino acids. With 8 bases removed from V and 4 bases from J, the gap between germline ends came to 17 bases. Looked up from germline, CDR1 is MNHEY and CDR2 is SVGEGT. CDR3: CASREGQGRTGELFF. The CDR3 DNA reads TGTGCCAGCCGGGAGGGACAGGGCCGCACCGGGGAGCTGTTTTTT.